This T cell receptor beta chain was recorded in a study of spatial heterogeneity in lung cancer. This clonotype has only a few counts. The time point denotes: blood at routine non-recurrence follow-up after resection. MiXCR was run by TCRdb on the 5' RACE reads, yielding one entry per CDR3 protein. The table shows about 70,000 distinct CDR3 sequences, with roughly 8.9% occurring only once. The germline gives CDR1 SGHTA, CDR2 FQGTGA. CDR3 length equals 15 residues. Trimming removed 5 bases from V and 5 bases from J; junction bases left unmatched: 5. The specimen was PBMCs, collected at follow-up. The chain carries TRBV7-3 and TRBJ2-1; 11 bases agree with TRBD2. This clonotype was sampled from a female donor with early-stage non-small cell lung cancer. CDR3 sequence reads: CASSLSGGDHNEQFF. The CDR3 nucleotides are TGTGCCAGCAGCCTTAGCGGGGGGGACCACAATGAGCAGTTCTTC.